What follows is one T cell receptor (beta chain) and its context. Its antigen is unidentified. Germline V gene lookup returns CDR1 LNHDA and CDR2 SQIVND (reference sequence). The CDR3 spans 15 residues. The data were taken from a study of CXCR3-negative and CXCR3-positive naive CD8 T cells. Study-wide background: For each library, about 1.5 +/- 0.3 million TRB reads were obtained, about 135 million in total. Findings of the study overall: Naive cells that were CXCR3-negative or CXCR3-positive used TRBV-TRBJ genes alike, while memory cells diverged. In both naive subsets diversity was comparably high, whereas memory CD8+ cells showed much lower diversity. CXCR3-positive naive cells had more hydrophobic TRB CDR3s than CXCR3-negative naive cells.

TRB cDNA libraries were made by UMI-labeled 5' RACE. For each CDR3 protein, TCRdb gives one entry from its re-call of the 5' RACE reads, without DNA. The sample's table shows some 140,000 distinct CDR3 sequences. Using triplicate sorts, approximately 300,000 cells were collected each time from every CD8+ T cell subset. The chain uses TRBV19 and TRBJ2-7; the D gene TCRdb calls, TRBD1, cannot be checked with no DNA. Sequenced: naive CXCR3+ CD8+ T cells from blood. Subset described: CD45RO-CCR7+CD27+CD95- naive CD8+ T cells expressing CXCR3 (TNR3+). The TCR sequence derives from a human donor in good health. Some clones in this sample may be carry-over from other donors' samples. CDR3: CASSTGQGVRYEQYF.